This TCR beta chain was profiled in a study of T cell responses to AZD1222 COVID-19 vaccine. This table comes from immunoSEQ multiplex PCR, and its TCRdb copy is limited to in-frame clones, with some not included. The profile shows under 100,000 clones, approximately 85% of them singletons. Overall study findings and caveats: Clonal diversity was possibly underestimated; the donors were predominantly white British and more often female. Unmutated regions of variants are reportedly targeted by nearly half of spike-specific TCRs. Seropositive AZD1222 recipients at baseline numbered only five to seven. Two AZD1222 administrations were followed by greater Spike-specific TCR breadth and depth.

Details on this clone: Antigen unknown.

Material: peripheral blood, obtained 28 days after the second AZD1222 dose. The origin of this receptor is an adult who received the AZD1222 COVID-19 vaccine.

The CDR3 DNA reads as TGTGCCGGTCAGGGAGTAGGAGCGGGGAGCAATGAGCAGTTCTTC. Translating gives CAGQGVGAGSNEQFF. The gene calls are TRBV6-5 and TRBJ2-1, with 7 bases lining up with TRBD2. Germline values: CDR1 MNHEY, CDR2 SVGAGI. The junction had 16 bases not matched to a gene; V was cut back by 11 bases and J by 6 bases. This CDR3 is built from 15 residues.